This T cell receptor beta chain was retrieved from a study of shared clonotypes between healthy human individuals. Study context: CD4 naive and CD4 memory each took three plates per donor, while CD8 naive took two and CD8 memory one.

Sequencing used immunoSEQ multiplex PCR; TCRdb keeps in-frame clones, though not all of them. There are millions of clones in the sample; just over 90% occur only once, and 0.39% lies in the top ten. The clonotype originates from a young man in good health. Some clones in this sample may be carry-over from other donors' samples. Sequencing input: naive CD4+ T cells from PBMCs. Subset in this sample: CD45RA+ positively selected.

The CDR3 DNA sequence: TGTGCCAGCAGCCGACTAGCGGGAGACGATACGCAGTATTTT. It encodes CASSRLAGDDTQYF. The chain joins TRBV7-2 to TRBJ2-3, with 12 bases fitting TRBD2. With V trimmed by 5 bases and J by 6 bases, 3 bases remained unmatched. Per germline, CDR1 SGHTA and CDR2 FQGNSA. This CDR3 comprises 14 residues.